These T cell receptor beta chains were read from a single sample in a study of blood T cell repertoires in COVID-19. Sequencing used immunoSEQ multiplex PCR; TCRdb keeps in-frame clones, though not all of them. Here the sample spans around 170,000 clones, roughly 80% being singletons. The material sequenced was peripheral blood. Receptor source: a man younger than 45 with active or convalescent COVID-19. CDR3s include the opening cysteine and the closing phenylalanine or tryptophan. The D gene is left open where the match is weak. Some rows have no size entry. The others give once, few or many, or a class for an expanded clone.

D gene	V gene	clone size	J gene	CDR3 protein	CDR3 DNA
-	TRBV14	once	TRBJ1-1	CASSQGAVPRVF	TGTGCCAGCAGCCAAGGGGCAGTGCCCAGGGTCTTT
-	TRBV7-9	-	TRBJ1-2	CASSPAAGYGYTF	TGTGCCAGCAGCCCGGCGGCGGGCTATGGCTACACCTTC
-	TRBV7-9	few	TRBJ2-5	CASSDSNQETQYF	TGTGCCAGCTCTGACTCCAATCAAGAGACCCAGTACTTC
-	TRBV10-2	-	TRBJ2-5	CASSGQGRGYQETQYF	TGCGCCAGCAGTGGCCAAGGTCGAGGGTACCAAGAGACCCAGTACTTC
-	TRBV18	once	TRBJ1-5	CASSQGQGYSNQPQHF	TGTGCCAGCTCACAAGGCCAGGGCTATAGCAATCAGCCCCAGCATTTT
-	TRBV5-6	once	TRBJ1-4	CASSLGDRNEKLFF	TGTGCCAGCAGCTTGGGTGACAGGAATGAAAAACTGTTTTTT
-	TRBV9	-	TRBJ1-2	CASSVDNFLPDYGYTF	TGTGCCAGCAGCGTAGATAATTTCTTACCGGACTATGGCTACACCTTC
TRBD1	TRBV2	-	TRBJ2-5	CASRRTGIQETQYF	TGTGCCAGCAGGAGGACAGGGATTCAAGAGACCCAGTACTTC
-	TRBV7-2	-	TRBJ1-2	CASSLLREGYTF	TGTGCCAGCAGCTTGCTGCGGGAAGGCTACACCTTC
-	TRBV5-6	-	TRBJ2-7	CASSPWTEAYEQYF	TGTGCCAGCAGCCCATGGACTGAGGCCTACGAGCAGTACTTC
-	TRBV6-6	-	TRBJ2-3	CASSRGTDTQYF	TGTGCCAGCAGCCGCGGCACAGATACGCAGTATTTT
-	TRBV29-1	-	TRBJ1-2	CSVEWRTNYGYTF	TGCAGCGTTGAGTGGCGGACTAACTATGGCTACACCTTC
-	TRBV11-2	-	TRBJ2-7	CASSLRRGYEQYF	TGTGCCAGCAGCCTACGTAGAGGCTACGAGCAGTACTTC
-	TRBV6-6	-	TRBJ2-1	CASTYNGPPAGNEQFF	TGTGCCAGCACCTACAATGGCCCCCCGGCAGGCAATGAGCAGTTCTTC
TRBD1	TRBV5-1	-	TRBJ2-1	CASSLVPGRGSYNEQFF	TGCGCCAGCAGCTTGGTCCCGGGCAGGGGGTCCTACAATGAGCAGTTCTTC
TRBD1	TRBV6-5	-	TRBJ1-1	CASSLTQGATNTEAFF	TGTGCCAGCAGTTTAACCCAGGGGGCTACGAACACTGAAGCTTTCTTT
-	TRBV5-4	-	TRBJ1-2	CASSLETVPNYGYTF	TGTGCCAGCAGCTTGGAAACAGTGCCTAACTATGGCTACACCTTC
TRBD1	TRBV19	-	TRBJ1-4	CASRPDRAPNEKLFF	TGTGCCAGTCGCCCGGACAGGGCTCCTAATGAAAAACTGTTTTTT